The entry below gives a single TCR beta chain sequence along with its context. Its specificity is unknown. A read error may explain this, as a much larger clone is one base away. CDR3 length: 16 residues. TCRbeta libraries were built with three rounds of nested PCR, modified from ARM-PCR. Each CDR3 protein gets one entry after TCRdb re-called the multiplex PCR reads with MiXCR. The table records approximately 120,000 distinct CDR3 sequences, 62% of them present only once. The entry originates in a study of tumor and adjacent non-tumor tissue in lung cancer. At the level of the study: Patients were aged about 30 to 80, about ten men and roughly 5 women, stage I to III. Study outcomes and limitations: Tumor repertoires had a smaller top 100 clone share than normal lung. Significantly higher TCR diversity was found in tumor than normal lung.

This sample's RNA came from whole unsorted tissue. This non-tumor lung sample came from over 3 cm beyond the tumor edge. Chemotherapy-naive patients with new lung cancer underwent thoracic surgery in China, August–November 2014. The rearrangement uses TRBV12-3 or TRBV12-4 and TRBJ2-1; TRBD2 is a possible D gene (5 bases). Material: distant non-tumor lung tissue. The TCR sequence derives from a man between 60 and 75 years old with non-small cell lung cancer. The CDR3: CASSFRSARDYDEQFF. CDR3 bases: TGTGCCAGCAGTTTTCGGTCAGCAAGAGACTACGATGAGCAGTTCTTC.